The 3 T cell receptor beta chains below come from one sample, sequenced in a study of CD8 T cells in ankylosing spondylitis (dated by TCRdb to about 2017). On the study overall, not on this receptor specifically: A TCR beta motif made up of 7 to 9 highly homologous amino acid variants appeared to be characteristic of blood from ankylosing spondylitis patients.

Antigens of these TCRs are unknown. Preparation of the library involved 5' RACE. Sequencing used an Illumina HiSeq 2500. Starting from the raw public reads, TCRdb applied fastp trimming at Q25, assembled clones with MiXCR and retained in-frame beta chains. Under each unique CDR3 protein, matching rows form one entry showing the most common genes and DNA. A total of some 700,000 distinct CDR3 sequences appear in this sample, 15% to 20% of them only once. The ten largest account for under 20% of the sample. Sequencing input: blood, either unsorted or a sorted T cell fraction (not recorded which). These receptor sequences come from a male donor with ankylosing spondylitis.

This rearrangement joins TRBV6-1 to TRBJ1-6; no definite D call. Germline V CDR1 and CDR2: MNHNS, SASEGT. The CDR3 totals 15 residues. V lost 6 bases, J lost 5 bases, and 14 bases lay in between. CDR3: CASRPFVADNSPLHF. DNA for the CDR3: TGTGCCAGCAGACCCTTCGTGGCGGATAATTCACCCCTCCACTTT.

The rearrangement links TRBV20-1 to TRBJ1-2; no reliable D call. The CDR3 is 12 residues long. Germline values: CDR1 DFQATT, CDR2 SNEGSKA (reference sequence). V shed 4 bases and J shed 4 bases, with 10 bases lying between them. The CDR3 loop is CSATGLGYGYTF. CDR3 coding DNA: TGCAGTGCTACGGGGTTAGGCTATGGCTACACCTTC.

This clonotype was counted a few times. This chain uses TRBV5-1 with TRBJ1-3; possible D gene TRBD1, 6 bases. This CDR3 is 17 amino acids long. Trimming removed 2 bases at V and 4 bases at J, with 19 bases between. Germline V gives CDR1 SGHRS, CDR2 YFSETQ. CDR3 coding DNA: TGCGCCAGCAGCTTAACGGGACACCAGGGGCTCGGAAACACCATATATTTT. Its translation is CASSLTGHQGLGNTIYF. Full variable domain (outside the CDR3, taken from reference TRBV5-1 and TRBJ1-3): KAGVTQTPRYLIKTRGQQVTLSCSPISGHRSVSWYQQTPGQGLQFLFEYFSETQRNKGNFPGRFSGRQFSNSRSEMNVSTLELGDSALYLCASSLTGHQGLGNTIYFGEGSWLTVV.